This T cell receptor (beta chain) was found in a study of blood T cell repertoires in COVID-19. On the study more broadly: Sources were T cells, B-cell-depleted T cells, or PBMCs; the material itself was cDNA or gDNA.

Produced via immunoSEQ multiplex PCR; TCRdb's table is partial and in-frame only. In the table there are some 310,000 clones, 85% to 90% of which are singletons. Germline CDR1 is SQVTM and CDR2 is ANQGSEA. The CDR3 runs to 16 residues. Germline trimming cut 0 bases from V and 7 bases from J; bases unmatched to any gene: 5. The rearrangement joins TRBV29-1 to TRBJ1-6; 11 bases fit TRBD1. The sequenced material came from peripheral blood. This sequence was found in a woman in her thirties or forties with COVID-19, enrolled during active disease. DNA for the CDR3: TGCAGCGTTGAAGATGGGACAGGGGGACCCAATTCACCCCTCCACTTT. Amino acid sequence: CSVEDGTGGPNSPLHF.